This is a list of T cell receptor beta chains from one sample in a study of OX40 agonist ivuxolimab in advanced cancers. Clones were sequenced by immunoSEQ multiplex PCR, and TCRdb holds only the in-frame ones, with some missing. The sample gives 100,000 to 150,000 clones, approximately 90% of which show up once; under 0.9% is in the top ten. The specimen comprised CD4+ or CD8+ T cells sorted from blood, sampled in a trial of the OX40 agonist ivuxolimab. The source of these receptors is an adult with an advanced solid tumor such as melanoma, head and neck, liver or kidney cancer. Both conserved end residues are part of each CDR3. D genes are given only for firm matches. Rows may omit the clone size; those that give it use once, few, many or a size class.

>NA|TRBV7-2|NA|TRBJ2-3
CASSLVSQRPTDTQYF
TGTGCCAGCAGCTTAGTATCCCAGCGGCCCACAGATACGCAGTATTTT
>NA|TRBV15|NA|TRBJ2-1
CATSRDLPPGNEQFF
TGTGCCACCAGCAGAGATCTCCCCCCGGGCAATGAGCAGTTCTTC
>NA|TRBV11-1|NA|TRBJ2-7
CASSLGHGSYEQYF
TGTGCCAGCAGCTTAGGTCACGGCTCCTACGAGCAGTACTTC
>once|TRBV18|NA|TRBJ1-1
CASSTKGPHTEAFF
TGTGCCAGCTCAACTAAGGGGCCGCACACTGAAGCTTTCTTT
>NA|TRBV30|NA|TRBJ2-5
CAWSVGGAQETQYF
TGTGCCTGGAGTGTAGGGGGGGCCCAAGAGACCCAGTACTTC
>NA|TRBV18|NA|TRBJ1-3
CASSPQRSSGNTIYF
TGTGCCAGCTCACCCCAGAGGAGCTCTGGAAACACCATATATTTT
>NA|TRBV28|NA|TRBJ2-1
CASTLRANEQFF
TGTGCCAGCACTTTGAGAGCCAATGAGCAGTTCTTC
>NA|TRBV6-1|NA|TRBJ2-7
CYTGGSAGEAYEQYF
TGCTATACAGGGGGATCGGCGGGAGAGGCCTACGAGCAGTACTTC
>NA|TRBV28|TRBD1|TRBJ1-4
CASRLLRGQGGEKLFF
TGTGCCAGCAGATTGCTAAGGGGACAGGGGGGAGAAAAACTGTTTTTT
>NA|TRBV30|NA|TRBJ2-2
CAWSKDTGELFF
TGTGCCTGGAGTAAAGACACCGGGGAGCTGTTTTTT
>NA|TRBV19|NA|TRBJ2-5
CASSRRGETQYF
TGTGCCAGTAGCCGCAGGGGTGAGACCCAGTACTTC
>few|TRBV4-1|TRBD2|TRBJ2-1
CASSQVDLGLAGYNEQFF
TGCGCCAGCAGCCAAGTGGATTTAGGGCTAGCGGGCTACAATGAGCAGTTCTTC
>NA|TRBV18|NA|TRBJ2-2
CASSPRTMGNTGELFF
TGTGCCAGCTCACCACGGACAATGGGTAACACCGGGGAGCTGTTTTTT
>NA|TRBV6-5|NA|TRBJ1-5
CASSFSGEVQPQHF
TGTGCCAGCAGTTTTTCAGGGGAGGTTCAGCCCCAGCATTTT
>NA|TRBV28|NA|TRBJ1-1
CASSSPGLNTEAFF
TGTGCCAGCAGTTCTCCAGGGCTGAACACTGAAGCTTTCTTT